A selection of T cell receptor beta chains follows, all from one sample in a study of cytomegalovirus exposure and HLA in healthy donors. Measured with immunoSEQ multiplex PCR; TCRdb has only the in-frame clones, and not every one. The sample lists tens of thousands of clones, around three quarters seen once, with approximately 4.4% in the top ten. Specimen: PBMCs. These receptors were taken from a man aged 35 to 55 in good health and CMV-seronegative. The CDR3 runs from the conserved cysteine through the conserved F or W. A D gene is named only where the DNA matches it firmly. Only part of the rows carry a size: once, few, many, or a class if the clone is expanded.

NA	once	15	TRBJ2-7	TRBV2	CASSVGQGSSYEQYF	TGTGCCAGCAGTGTGGGGCAGGGCTCCTCCTACGAGCAGTACTTC
TRBD1	NA	12	TRBJ1-2	TRBV6-5	CASQDRVYGYTF	TGTGCCAGCCAAGACAGGGTGTATGGCTACACCTTC
TRBD2	medium-sized	15	TRBJ2-7	TRBV19	CASSMATSGRYEQYF	TGTGCCAGTAGTATGGCGACTAGCGGGAGATACGAGCAGTACTTC
NA	NA	13	TRBJ1-2	TRBV30	CAWSPAWSYGYTF	TGTGCCTGGAGTCCGGCCTGGAGCTATGGCTACACCTTC
NA	NA	12	TRBJ1-2	TRBV6-5	CASSRGHAGYTF	TGTGCCAGCAGTAGAGGTCACGCAGGCTACACCTTC
NA	NA	13	TRBJ1-5	TRBV14	CASSLNSNQPQHF	TGTGCCAGCAGCCTAAATAGCAATCAGCCCCAGCATTTT
NA	NA	11	TRBJ1-1	TRBV10-2	CASSETGEAFF	TGCGCCAGCAGTGAGACGGGAGAAGCTTTCTTT
NA	NA	11	TRBJ1-1	TRBV29-1	CSVERNTEAFF	TGCAGCGTTGAACGGAACACTGAAGCTTTCTTT
TRBD2	NA	12	TRBJ2-7	TRBV28	CATWDYPYEQYF	TGTGCCACCTGGGACTACCCCTACGAGCAGTACTTC
NA	NA	14	TRBJ2-7	TRBV30	CAWSLDVLEGEQYF	TGTGCCTGGTCGCTAGACGTTCTGGAGGGCGAGCAGTACTTC
TRBD1	NA	15	TRBJ2-7	TRBV25-1	CASSATTGSSGEQYF	TGTGCCAGCAGTGCCACGACAGGGTCCTCGGGCGAGCAGTACTTC
TRBD2	NA	18	TRBJ2-3	TRBV15	CATSRGGLAGISTDTQYF	TGTGCCACCAGCCGCGGGGGACTAGCGGGTATAAGCACAGATACGCAGTATTTT
TRBD2	NA	14	TRBJ2-2	TRBV7-6	CASKTRGGTGELFF	TGTGCCAGCAAAACCCGCGGGGGCACCGGGGAGCTGTTTTTT
TRBD1	NA	18	TRBJ1-4	TRBV7-9	CASSLDYPDRGKDEKLFF	TGTGCCAGCAGCTTAGATTACCCCGACAGGGGGAAAGATGAAAAACTGTTTTTT
NA	NA	16	TRBJ1-5	TRBV4-2	CASSQEAGNSNQPQHF	TGTGCCAGCAGCCAAGAGGCGGGGAATAGCAATCAGCCCCAGCATTTT
TRBD2	NA	17	TRBJ2-2	TRBV10-3	CAISGSPAAGVTGELFF	TGTGCCATCAGTGGGTCCCCTGCAGCGGGAGTCACCGGGGAGCTGTTTTTT
NA	few	13	TRBJ2-1	TRBV5-5	CASSRGAEGEQFF	TGTGCCAGCTCCAGGGGCGCGGAAGGTGAGCAGTTCTTC
NA	NA	16	TRBJ1-2	TRBV14	CASSQALSSGYYGYTF	TGTGCCAGCAGCCAAGCACTTTCTTCGGGGTACTATGGCTACACCTTC
TRBD1	NA	13	TRBJ1-2	TRBV28	CASSLTGVLKDTF	TGTGCCAGCAGTTTGACAGGGGTGTTGAAGGACACCTTC
NA	NA	15	TRBJ2-7	TRBV19	CASSPGTGHRYEQYF	TGTGCCAGTAGTCCGGGAACGGGACATAGGTACGAGCAGTACTTC
TRBD2	NA	14	TRBJ2-5	TRBV7-2	CASSVAGRRETQYF	TGTGCCAGCAGCGTTGCCGGGAGGAGAGAGACCCAGTACTTC
NA	NA	14	TRBJ1-2	TRBV6-5	CASKGDRTNYGYTF	TGTGCCAGCAAGGGGGACCGTACTAACTATGGCTACACCTTC
NA	few	14	TRBJ1-5	TRBV28	CASRYRARNQPQHF	TGTGCCAGCAGATACAGGGCGAGGAATCAGCCCCAGCATTTT
NA	NA	16	TRBJ2-6	TRBV5-4	CASSSLGGSGANVLTF	TGTGCCAGCAGCTCCCTGGGGGGCTCTGGGGCCAACGTCCTGACTTTC
TRBD1	few	13	TRBJ1-1	TRBV10-1	CASSEQGETEAFF	TGCGCCAGCAGTGAGCAGGGGGAAACTGAAGCTTTCTTT
NA	NA	13	TRBJ2-7	TRBV28	CASSYSGVYEQYF	TGTGCCAGCAGTTATTCCGGGGTTTACGAGCAGTACTTC
NA	NA	15	TRBJ1-5	TRBV18	CASSPPGERDQPQHF	TGTGCCAGCTCACCACCGGGAGAGAGAGATCAGCCCCAGCATTTT
TRBD1	NA	14	TRBJ1-2	TRBV7-6	CASSGDRGLYGYTF	TGTGCCAGCAGCGGGGACAGGGGACTTTATGGCTACACCTTC
NA	NA	15	TRBJ2-4	TRBV4-3	CASSQGAIAKNIQYF	TGCGCCAGCAGCCAAGGTGCTATAGCCAAAAACATTCAGTACTTC
TRBD1	few	16	TRBJ1-3	TRBV5-6	CASSGGQGAFGNTIYF	TGTGCCAGCAGCGGGGGACAGGGGGCGTTTGGAAACACCATATATTTT
TRBD1	NA	12	TRBJ2-7	TRBV5-1	CASSLTGVEQYF	TGCGCCAGCAGCTTAACAGGGGTCGAGCAGTACTTC
TRBD2	NA	15	TRBJ2-7	TRBV7-7	CASSPFSAGGSEQYF	TGTGCTAGCAGCCCTTTTAGTGCGGGAGGGTCCGAGCAGTACTTC
TRBD2	NA	13	TRBJ2-1	TRBV19	CASSNAGASEQFF	TGTGCCAGTAGTAACGCGGGAGCCAGTGAGCAGTTCTTC
TRBD2	few	17	TRBJ2-3	TRBV27	CASSSWTSGREADTQYF	TGTGCCAGCAGTTCTTGGACTAGCGGGAGGGAGGCAGATACGCAGTATTTT
NA	NA	15	TRBJ2-2	TRBV7-9	CASSLVSTNTGELFF	TGTGCCAGCAGCTTAGTGTCCACGAACACCGGGGAGCTGTTTTTT
TRBD1	NA	15	TRBJ2-7	TRBV7-8	CASSMGQGPSYEQYF	TGTGCCAGCAGCATGGGACAGGGCCCCTCCTACGAGCAGTACTTC
NA	few	15	TRBJ2-1	TRBV2	CASMRLASSYNEQFF	TGTGCCAGCATGAGGTTGGCTAGCTCCTACAATGAGCAGTTCTTC